The 22 T cell receptor beta chains given below trace back to one sample, sequenced in a study of spatial heterogeneity in lung cancer. In TCRdb, the 5' RACE reads were re-called with MiXCR into one record per CDR3 protein. This sample has tens of thousands of distinct CDR3 sequences, with approximately 5.6% found just once. Time point specified: blood at routine non-recurrence follow-up after resection. From tumor, nontumor lung or frozen PBMC, whole RNA was taken unsorted for sequencing. Material: PBMCs, obtained at follow-up. These receptors were collected from a male donor with early-stage non-small cell lung cancer.

This clonotype was observed at least ten times. V gene TRBV6-6 combines with J gene TRBJ1-2, with TRBD1 as a possible D gene (6 bases). V lost 5 bases to trimming and J lost 2 bases, with 9 bases between them. The germline CDR1 and CDR2 sequences are MNHNY and SVGAGI (reference sequence). The CDR3 has 13 amino acids. The CDR3 region is CASSPGQNYGYTF. The CDR3 DNA reads TGTGCCAGCAGTCCAGGACAGAACTATGGCTACACCTTC.

In this sample, this clonotype turned up many times. The rearrangement uses TRBV7-3 and TRBJ2-3, with TRBD2 matching over 9 bases. This CDR3 is built from 16 residues. CDR1 and CDR2 from the germline V gene are SGHTA and FQGTGA. V dropped 5 bases and J dropped 4; count of bases not matched to a gene: 10. The CDR3 sequence: CASSPGVGLASDTQYF. Written as DNA, the CDR3 is TGTGCCAGCAGCCCAGGGGTGGGACTAGCTTCAGATACGCAGTATTTT.

The sample holds many counts of this clonotype. This sequence joins TRBV19 and TRBJ2-7; TRBD1 matches 10 bases. The CDR3 consists of 15 residues. With V trimmed by 6 bases and J by 5 bases, 10 bases remained unmatched. CDR1 is LNHDA, CDR2 SQIVND, per germline (reference sequence). The CDR3 sequence: CASSPRDRGVDEQYF. The CDR3 DNA reads TGTGCCAGTAGCCCCCGGGACAGGGGTGTGGACGAGCAGTACTTC.

This clonotype was observed at least ten times. The chain joins TRBV14 to TRBJ2-3; D gene ambiguous. Trimming pared 1 base from V and 7 bases from J, leaving 6 bases between. CDR1 and CDR2 (germline): SGHDN, FVKESK. The CDR3 is 12 amino acids. CDR3 amino acids: CASSQVSYTQYF. CDR3 coding DNA: TGTGCCAGCAGCCAAGTTTCTTATACGCAGTATTTT.

This clonotype was counted ten times or more. The chain combines TRBV20-1 with TRBJ2-1; maybe TRBD2 (6 bases). The CDR3 runs to 14 residues. CDR1 is DFQATT, CDR2 SNEGSKA, per germline (reference sequence). V gave up 3 bases and J gave up 2 bases, with 11 bases separating them. The CDR3 is CSASEGGPYNEQFF. Here the CDR3 DNA reads TGCAGTGCTAGTGAGGGAGGCCCCTACAATGAGCAGTTCTTC.

In its sample, this clonotype was seen many times. This chain links TRBV2 with TRBJ1-6; TRBD1 aligns across 7 bases. The CDR3 covers 18 residues. V trimming: 6 bases; J trimming: 0 bases; junction bases outside the gene matches: 11. Looked up from germline, CDR1 is SNHLY and CDR2 is FYNNEI. CDR3 DNA sequence: TGTGCCAGCAGCGTCCGACAGGGATCGAGCTCCTATAATTCACCCCTCCACTTT. Residues: CASSVRQGSSSYNSPLHF.

The sample holds many counts of this clonotype. V gene TRBV19 combines with J gene TRBJ1-5; D gene unclear. V dropped 3 bases and J dropped 4 bases, with 10 bases sitting between them. The CDR3 is 14 residues long. The germline CDR1 and CDR2 sequences are LNHDA and SQIVND (reference sequence). The CDR3 loop is CASSMFLNNQPQHF. The CDR3 DNA reads as TGTGCCAGTAGTATGTTTCTGAATAATCAGCCCCAGCATTTT.

The genes are TRBV6-5 and TRBJ1-5; tentative D call: TRBD1 (5 bases). CDR3 size: 14 residues. V lost 4 bases to trimming and J lost 6 bases, with 13 bases between them. Germline V gives CDR1 MNHEY, CDR2 SVGAGI. This CDR3 reads CASSSQGRGQPQHF. Written as DNA, the CDR3 is TGTGCCAGCAGTTCCCAGGGACGGGGTCAGCCCCAGCATTTT.

This clonotype was counted at least ten times. The chain couples TRBV29-1 to TRBJ1-1; D remains unclear. The V end was cut by 6 bases, the J end by 2 bases, with 10 bases between. This CDR3 comprises 12 residues. Germline-derived CDR1 and CDR2 are SQVTM and ANQGSEA. CDR3: CSVKHGNTEAFF. The CDR3 DNA sequence: TGCAGCGTCAAACACGGTAACACTGAAGCTTTCTTT.

This clonotype has more than one count but fewer than ten. The J gene is TRBJ1-3, the V gene TRBV10-3; D gene unclear. CDR3 size: 12 residues. Trimming removed 7 bases at V and 8 bases at J, with 12 bases between. CDR1 and CDR2 from the germline V gene are ENHRY and SYGVKD. CDR3 bases: TGTGCCATCAATGAACCTACGGACACCATATATTTT. Translated: CAINEPTDTIYF.

This clonotype has a handful of counts. This rearrangement joins TRBV20-1 to TRBJ2-5; D assignment may be TRBD1 or TRBD2 (5 bases each). The CDR3 is made up of 13 amino acids. CDR1 is DFQATT and CDR2 is SNEGSKA in the germline V gene (reference sequence). The V end was cut by 2 bases, the J end by 3 bases, with 10 bases between. Here the CDR3 reads CSARLGTEETQYF. CDR3 nucleotide sequence: TGCAGTGCTAGACTCGGGACCGAAGAGACCCAGTACTTC.

This clonotype was found a few times. The chain links TRBV12-3 or TRBV12-4 to TRBJ1-6; the match to TRBD1 covers 9 bases. J lost 10 bases, V lost 5 bases, and 6 bases had no gene match. The CDR3 covers 14 residues. DNA for the CDR3: TGTGCCAGCAGTGCACAGGGGGCTTTATCACCCCTCCACTTT. Translated, it gives CASSAQGALSPLHF.

The rearrangement uses TRBV18 and TRBJ2-7; 8 bases map to TRBD1. Germline assignment: CDR1 KGHSH and CDR2 LQKENI. Unmatched junction bases numbered 6, after V lost 3 bases and J lost 2 bases. The CDR3 sequence is 15 residues long. The DNA for the CDR3 is TGTGCCAGCTCACCGACCCTGGGACAGGCCTACGAGCAGTACGTC. Protein: CASSPTLGQAYEQYV.

Ten or more counts support this clonotype. The chain carries TRBV7-3 and TRBJ2-5, with 13 bases fitting TRBD2. CDR1 and CDR2 (germline): SGHTA, FQGTGA. CDR3 length equals 16 residues. The junction had 2 bases not matched to a gene; V was cut back by 3 bases and J by 1 base. This CDR3 is CASSLGLAGSQETQYF. The CDR3 DNA sequence: TGTGCCAGCAGCTTGGGACTAGCGGGAAGCCAAGAGACCCAGTACTTC.

The table lists this clonotype with many counts. This chain joins TRBV10-3 and TRBJ2-3; D is unresolved. CDR1 and CDR2 (germline): ENHRY, SYGVKD. The V and J ends lost 0 bases and 1 base respectively, with 14 bases between them. The CDR3 is 17 residues long. The CDR3 reads CAISESVVSRRTDTQYF. The CDR3 nucleotides are TGTGCCATCAGTGAGTCGGTGGTTAGCCGCCGCACAGATACGCAGTATTTT.

This clonotype was observed many times. The J gene is TRBJ2-6, the V gene TRBV11-2, with unresolved D. The CDR3 is 17 residues long. V lost 4 bases to trimming and J lost 3 bases, with 16 bases between them. Germline lookup yields CDR1 SGHAT and CDR2 FQNNGV. The CDR3 sequence is CASSSRGGTRGANVLTF. The CDR3 region has the DNA TGTGCCAGCAGCTCCCGTGGCGGAACTCGTGGGGCCAACGTCCTGACTTTC.

J is TRBJ2-5 and V is TRBV7-3; 7 bases agree with TRBD1. Germline values: CDR1 SGHTA, CDR2 FQGTGA. J was trimmed by 3 bases and V by 2 bases; bases with no gene match: 6. The CDR3 has 15 amino acids. CDR3: CASSLLTGMEETQYF. The CDR3 region has the DNA TGTGCCAGCAGCTTATTGACAGGGATGGAAGAGACCCAGTACTTC.

The rearrangement links TRBV6-2 or TRBV6-3 to TRBJ2-7; D uncertain. V shed 6 bases and J shed 4 bases, with 19 bases lying between them. Looked up from germline, CDR1 is MNHEY and CDR2 is SVGEGT. This CDR3 is 15 amino acids long. CDR3 sequence reads: CASRRPRAQEYEQYF. CDR3 DNA sequence: TGTGCCAGCAGGCGACCCCGCGCCCAAGAATACGAGCAGTACTTC.

This clonotype was found many times. The gene calls are TRBV10-3 and TRBJ2-3, with 7 bases matching TRBD2. V shed 6 bases, J shed 4 bases, and the junction held 10 bases outside the gene matches. CDR3 length equals 15 residues. CDR1 and CDR2 (germline): ENHRY, SYGVKD. CDR3: CAISFQMGGSDTQYF. The DNA for the CDR3 is TGTGCCATCAGCTTCCAGATGGGGGGGTCAGATACGCAGTATTTT.

This clonotype was seen repeatedly, ten times or more. This chain uses TRBV27 with TRBJ1-1, with D uncertain. Trimming pared 5 bases from V and 1 base from J, leaving 11 bases between. This CDR3 spans 14 amino acids. Per germline, CDR1 MNHEY and CDR2 SMNVEV (reference sequence). This CDR3 reads CASSRGRPNTEAFF. Written as DNA, the CDR3 is TGTGCCAGCAGTAGAGGGAGACCGAACACTGAAGCTTTCTTT.

In its sample, this clonotype was seen many times. The V gene is TRBV6-2 or TRBV6-3, the J gene TRBJ2-7; D is possibly TRBD1 or TRBD2 (7 bases each). V was pared by 0 bases and J by 4 bases, with 13 bases between. In germline, CDR1 is MNHEY, CDR2 SVGEGT. The CDR3 spans 15 residues. CDR3 bases: TGTGCCAGCAGTTACTCGGGAGGGGGCTGGTACGAGCAGTACTTC. Translating gives CASSYSGGGWYEQYF.

The table lists this clonotype with many counts. The chain combines TRBV5-1 with TRBJ2-2; D is ambiguous. Germline CDR1 is SGHRS and CDR2 is YFSETQ. The ends were cut back, 2 bases at V and 0 bases at J, with 11 bases in the middle. The CDR3 runs 16 residues. For the CDR3, the DNA is TGCGCCAGCAGCTTATCGGCCCGAGCGAACACCGGGGAGCTGTTTTTT. It specifies CASSLSARANTGELFF.